Detailed here is one T cell receptor beta chain. Its target is unknown. This entry comes from a study of T cell repertoires in cytomegalovirus infection. Background on the study: CMV epitopes, recently identified HLA-C-restricted and well-studied HLA-B-restricted, were used. Both CMV infection and a matching HLA type were indicated by public TCR beta signatures. Findings and limits, study-wide: Ex vivo, HLA-C-restricted CMV-specific TCR beta clonotypes prevailed over the rest of the response. Using cumulative public TCR beta family frequency, the authors identified those who carried CMV together with the relevant HLA.

Trimming cost V 4 bases and J 2 bases, with 14 bases left between them. Germline loops: CDR1 MGHRA, CDR2 YSYEKL. The CDR3 has 15 amino acids. One entry per CDR3 protein, called by TCRdb with MiXCR from the reads. The sample comprises about 89,000 distinct CDR3 sequences, 25% to 30% of which are singletons, and roughly 71% rests with the top ten. The clonotype comes from a human donor in good health (CMV status not recorded). Some clones in this sample may be carry-over from other donors' samples. The source material was CD8+ T cells from cultured PBMCs, sampled from culture after CMV antigen stimulation. This chain uses TRBV4-1 with TRBJ1-1; D gene unclear. The CDR3 sequence: CASSLIWGQNTEAFF. DNA for the CDR3: TGCGCCAGCAGCCTTATTTGGGGTCAAAACACTGAAGCTTTCTTT.